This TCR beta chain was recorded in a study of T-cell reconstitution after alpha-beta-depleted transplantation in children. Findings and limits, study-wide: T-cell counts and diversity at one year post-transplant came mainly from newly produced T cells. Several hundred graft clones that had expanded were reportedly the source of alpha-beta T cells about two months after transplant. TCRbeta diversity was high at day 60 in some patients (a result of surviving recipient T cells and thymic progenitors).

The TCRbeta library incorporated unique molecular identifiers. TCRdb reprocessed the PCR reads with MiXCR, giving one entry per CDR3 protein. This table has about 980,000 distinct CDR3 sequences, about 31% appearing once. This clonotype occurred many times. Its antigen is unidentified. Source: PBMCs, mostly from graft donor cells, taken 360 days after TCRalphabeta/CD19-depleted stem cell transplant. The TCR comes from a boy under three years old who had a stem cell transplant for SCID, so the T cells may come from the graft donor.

CDR3 bases: TGCGCCAGCAGCTTTGGGGGAACTAGCACAGATACGCAGTATTTT. Encoded protein: CASSFGGTSTDTQYF. The genes are TRBV5-1 and TRBJ2-3; D is perhaps TRBD1 or TRBD2 (5 bases each). In germline, CDR1 is SGHRS, CDR2 YFSETQ. Trimming left V 2 bases short and J 0 bases short, with 10 bases between. This CDR3 region has 15 residues.